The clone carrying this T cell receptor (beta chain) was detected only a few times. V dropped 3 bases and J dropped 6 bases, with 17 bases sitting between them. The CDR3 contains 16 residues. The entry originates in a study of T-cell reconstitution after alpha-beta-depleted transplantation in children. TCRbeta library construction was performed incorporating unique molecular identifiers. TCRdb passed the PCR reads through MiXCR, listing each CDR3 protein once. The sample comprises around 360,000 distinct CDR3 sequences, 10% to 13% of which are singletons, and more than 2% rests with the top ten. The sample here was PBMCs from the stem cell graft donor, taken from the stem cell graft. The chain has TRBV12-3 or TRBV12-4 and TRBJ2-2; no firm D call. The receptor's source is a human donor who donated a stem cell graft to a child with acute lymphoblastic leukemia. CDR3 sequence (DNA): TGTGCCAGCAGTTTTAAGGGCCTAGTTACCCCCGGGGAGCTGTTTTTT. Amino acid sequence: CASSFKGLVTPGELFF.